This TCR beta chain was captured in a study of T cells in Graves' hyperthyroidism and ophthalmopathy (dated by TCRdb to the late 2010s). Study-wide context: Peripheral blood samples were taken at initial diagnosis, before any treatment was given. After sampling, hyperthyroidism patients received methimazole starting at 30 mg daily, and ophthalmopathy patients received high-dose intravenous methylprednisolone. The paper reports TCR Vbeta CDR3 sequencing of over 130 peripheral blood samples: 40 to 45 ophthalmopathy, 75 to 80 hyperthyroidism and 17 progressor patients. A discovery cohort of about a hundred patients, about 40 with Graves' ophthalmopathy and 55 to 60 with stable Graves' hyperthyroidism, was used to find distinguishing TCR V-J signatures. Whether ophthalmopathy could be predicted prospectively was tested in an independent validation cohort made up of some 20 hyperthyroidism patients plus 17 patients who later progressed to ophthalmopathy. Thyroid tissue and blood T-cell repertoires from six Graves' hyperthyroidism patients were also compared in the study. For training and testing, the approximately 92 patients in the discovery cohort were randomly divided in a 7:3 ratio.

Including the terminal cysteine and phenylalanine, the CDR3 comprises 15 residues. Here the CDR3 DNA is all that survives: 45 bases in frame from base 1. The CDR1 and CDR2 encoded by the germline V gene are SGHRS and YFSETQ. Trimming costs V 5 bases and J 0 bases, and their ends lie 12 bases apart. This clonotype came up many times. The antigen it binds to is not known. There are no base qualities to consult, and no much larger clone falls within one base. TCR beta CDR3 regions were amplified from RNA transcripts. A first-round RT-PCR of the TCR CDR3 used the HTBI primer set with the Qiagen OneStep RT-PCR kit. The libraries were constructed in a second round of multiplex PCR and then size-selected and purified. Libraries were sequenced paired-end with 100 bp reads on an Illumina HiSeq2000. Per the source publication's procedure: SOAPnuke was used to process the raw data, with reads discarded if the reads contained adapters or uncalled bases, had a mean Phred below 15, or lacked an exact constant-primer or identifier match. COPE v1.2.5 was used to merge the high-quality paired reads, and each unique nucleotide sequence was defined as a clonotype. MiTCR v1.1 was used to align the clonotypes against IMGT TRBV, TRBD and TRBJ reference segments. Analysis was restricted to V-J combinations with a frequency above 0.0001, which covered 99.2% of repertoires. The TCS score was defined as F50 (clonal expansion) divided by E x V (chaos), with BLOSUM62-based TCRdist calculated between CDR3 peptides within each V-J. Welch's t-statistics and random forest reduced around 520 V-J features to 13, which were used in a naive Bayes classifier (R e1071). Using fastp trimming at Q25 and MiXCR clonotype assembly, TCRdb reanalyzed the public sequencing data and kept in-frame beta chains. Rows are unified per CDR3 protein, each entry keeping the most common DNA and genes. TCRdb's processing, not the authors', yielded these V and J calls. Within this sample are about 400,000 distinct CDR3 sequences, with roughly an eighth of them counted one time only. The ten largest clonotypes hold 5% to 6% of the sample.

Stable Graves' hyperthyroidism was defined as the absence of progression to ophthalmopathy over 18 months of follow-up. Hyperthyroidism patients were aged 18 to 65 years and newly diagnosed, with disease duration of less than 2 months. Any patient with an uncontrolled infection, another autoimmune disease, pregnancy or lactation was excluded. Diagnoses were based on clinical symptoms, serum thyroxine and TRAb, thyroid ultrasound and orbital computed tomography. PBMCs were isolated from about 9.1 ml of fresh peripheral blood by Ficoll-Paque density gradient centrifugation. Total RNA was extracted with Trizol reagent, and quality was checked on an Agilent 2100 Bioanalyzer. General conclusions and limits of the study: No statistical method was used to set the sample size in advance, and investigators knew the group allocation. Blood samples also contained most of the expanded thyroid clonotypes (frequency above 0.001), which suggests that blood repertoires may reflect thyroid immune responses. Ophthalmopathy was separated from stable hyperthyroidism by a 13 V-J signature model, with around 90% sensitivity and about 81% specificity obtained in cross-validation and 80%/75% obtained in testing. In validation, progression to ophthalmopathy was predicted by the model with 70.59% sensitivity and around 75% specificity, a median of approximately 6.5 months before onset.

The sequenced sample was blood. The source is a woman between 18 and 30 years old with Graves' hyperthyroidism. The receptor chain draws on TRBV5-1 and TRBJ2-1, with a weak D call of TRBD2 (5 bases match). The DNA reads TGCGCCAGCAGACTGACTATTAGCTCCTACAATGAGCAGTTCTTC. It translates to CASRLTISSYNEQFF.